This T cell receptor (beta chain) was sequenced for a study of T-cell memory formation after mild COVID-19. Study observations and caveats: Pre-infection memory contained some responding clones, which suggested that cross-reactive memory had joined. Whether day 37 second-wave clones are SARS-CoV-2-specific was not confirmed.

This clonotype was counted between two and nine times. Its antigen remains unknown. One entry per CDR3 protein results from TCRdb running MiXCR on the 5' RACE reads. The data show approximately 400,000 distinct CDR3 sequences, 20% to 30% seen once. The receptor was derived from an adult woman who had mild COVID-19 (a few samples of this study predate the infection). Cell type and time point are not known. The sequenced material came from PBMCs or a T cell subset sorted from them (not recorded which).

The CDR3 sequence: CASGEGPGHGYTF. DNA for the CDR3: TGTGCCAGCGGTGAAGGACCTGGGCATGGCTACACCTTC. The rearrangement links TRBV27 to TRBJ1-2; D uncertain. V was pared by 8 bases and J by 6 bases, with 16 bases between. This CDR3 contains 13 residues. Germline values: CDR1 MNHEY, CDR2 SMNVEV (reference sequence).